This TCR beta chain comes out of a study of shared clonotypes between healthy human individuals. Study-wide points: Donor clonotype sharing was expected to depend on sequencing depth.

Positive CCR7 selection of CD45RO-negative cells yielded the naive CD8 cells, and terminally differentiated effector memory CD45RA+ cells were excluded. Each donor was a Caucasian adult residing in Nashville, Tennessee. As to this clone: Its target is unknown.

The protocol was immunoSEQ multiplex PCR, while the TCRdb copy is restricted to in-frame clones and leaves out a portion. The sample lists about 2.1 million clones, roughly 91% occurring once. Trimming stripped 0 bases from V and 1 base from J, with 8 bases between. This CDR3 is built from 15 residues. Germline CDR1 reads SGHRS; CDR2 reads YFSETQ. This receptor was taken from a man aged 18 to 29 in good health. Some clones in this sample may be carry-over from other donors' samples. Sequenced material: naive CD8+ T cells from PBMCs. The chain couples TRBV5-1 to TRBJ1-3, with D maybe TRBD1 (5 bases). CDR3: CASSLAQGSGNTIYF. The CDR3 coding sequence is TGCGCCAGCAGCTTGGCCCAGGGATCTGGAAACACCATATATTTT.